This entry lists 24 T cell receptor beta chains sequenced from one sample in a study of blood T cell repertoires in COVID-19. The method was immunoSEQ multiplex PCR; TCRdb's version includes in-frame clones alone and lacks a portion of them. Here the sample spans around 450,000 clones, about 90% being singletons. The sample taken for sequencing was PBMCs or T cells enriched from blood (not recorded which). Source of these receptors: a man younger than 35 who had recovered from COVID-19.

This clone has just a few counts. In nucleotides, the CDR3 is TGTGCCAGCAGGAGACAGTTGAACACTGAAGCTTTCTTT. Translated: CASRRQLNTEAFF. This chain uses TRBV28 with TRBJ1-1; D is perhaps TRBD1 (5 bases). Trimming took 6 bases from V and 0 from J, leaving 8 bases between them. Germline V lookup: CDR1 MDHEN, CDR2 SYDVKM. This CDR3 region has 13 residues.

The chain is built from TRBV5-1 and TRBJ1-3, with a possible D match to TRBD1 (6 bases). Deletions cut 4 bases from V and 0 bases from J, with 11 bases between. The CDR3 extends over 15 amino acids. The germline CDR1 and CDR2 sequences are SGHRS and YFSETQ. The chain's CDR3 is CASSQTGYSGNTIYF. CDR3 nucleotides: TGCGCCAGCAGCCAGACAGGTTACTCTGGAAACACCATATATTTT.

This clone was seen at least ten times. CDR3 nucleotides: TGTGCCAGCAGTTTATGGGGACTCAGCCGGGGACCCGGGGAGCTGTTTTTT. It encodes CASSLWGLSRGPGELFF. V and J are TRBV28 and TRBJ2-2; possibly TRBD2 for D (6 bases). The length of the CDR3 is 17 residues. Germline V CDR1 and CDR2: MDHEN, SYDVKM. Between the trimmed V and J ends, which lost 0 bases and 6 bases, there was a span of 17 bases.

The chain employs TRBV5-6 and TRBJ1-5; perhaps TRBD1 as D (6 bases). The V end lost 5 bases, the J end lost 3 bases, and 12 bases lay between the germline ends. CDR3 size: 14 residues. From germline, CDR1 is SGHDT and CDR2 YYEEEE. The CDR3 loop reads CASSLTGYNQPQHF. The CDR3 region has the DNA TGTGCCAGCAGTCTGACAGGATACAATCAGCCCCAGCATTTT.

The rearrangement joins TRBV25-1 to TRBJ1-1; D not resolved. The V and J ends lost 2 bases and 4 bases respectively, with 14 bases between them. The germline V gene encodes CDR1 MGHDK and CDR2 SYGVNS. This CDR3 has 15 residues. Here the CDR3 DNA reads TGTGCCAGCAGTGAAACGACCCGAACGGGCACTGAAGCTTTCTTT. Amino acids: CASSETTRTGTEAFF.

This chain links TRBV19 with TRBJ2-2, with a possible D match to TRBD1 (5 bases). V was pared by 5 bases and J by 8 bases, with 9 bases between. Germline V gene data show CDR1 as LNHDA and CDR2 as SQIVND (reference sequence). The CDR3 is made up of 12 amino acids. In DNA form, the CDR3 reads TGTGCCAGTAGTCCTCGGACAGGGGAGCTGTTTTTT. Amino acids: CASSPRTGELFF.

As for this clone: In the same sample, other DNA sequences code for this CDR3. The chain links TRBV7-9 to TRBJ2-7; weak D call: TRBD2 (5 bases). Per the germline V gene, CDR1 is SEHNR and CDR2 is FQNEAQ (reference sequence). V lost 5 bases, J lost 4 bases, and 12 bases lay in between. This CDR3 has 13 residues. The CDR3 reads CASSPEVSYEQYF. CDR3 DNA: TGTGCCAGCAGCCCGGAGGTTAGTTACGAGCAGTACTTC. Together with reference TRBV7-9 and TRBJ2-7, the CDR3 gives the full variable domain: DTGVSQNPRHKITKRGQNVTFRCDPISEHNRLYWYRQTLGQGPEFLTYFQNEAQLEKSRLLSDRFSAERPKGSFSTLEIQRTEQGDSAMYLCASSPEVSYEQYFGPGTRLTVT.

The chain uses TRBV15 and TRBJ1-6; D ambiguous. Germline CDR1 and CDR2: LNHNV and YYDKDF (reference sequence). Trimming shortened V by 2 bases and J by 8 bases, and 10 bases separated the two germline ends. The CDR3 consists of 14 residues. The CDR3 loop reads CATSRNPADSPLHF. In DNA form, the CDR3 reads TGTGCCACCAGCAGAAACCCAGCGGATTCACCCCTCCACTTT.

V gene TRBV11-3 combines with J gene TRBJ2-5, with D perhaps matching TRBD2 (6 bases). The germline V gene has CDR1 SGHNT and CDR2 YENEEA. The CDR3 sequence is 11 residues long. Trimming took 5 bases from V and 5 from J, leaving 6 bases between them. CDR3: CASSRGETQYF. CDR3 coding DNA: TGTGCCAGCAGCCGGGGGGAGACCCAGTACTTC.

The V gene is TRBV5-5, the J gene TRBJ2-1, with a possible D match to TRBD2 (6 bases). The V gene lost 5 bases and the J gene lost 4 bases, with 22 bases spanning the gap. This CDR3 comprises 17 residues. Germline V gene lookup returns CDR1 SGHKS and CDR2 YYEKEE (reference sequence). CDR3: CASSPYPGLRDYNEQFF. The CDR3 region has the DNA TGTGCCAGCAGTCCCTACCCGGGACTCCGCGATTACAATGAGCAGTTCTTC.

This chain connects TRBV5-4 to TRBJ1-2; no clear D gene. Trimming shortened V by 4 bases and J by 7 bases, and 17 bases separated the two germline ends. The CDR3 length is 14 residues. Germline lookup yields CDR1 SGHNT and CDR2 YYREEE (reference sequence). The CDR3 nucleotides are TGTGCCAGCAGCGGAGCCTCGGGGATAATTGGCTACACCTTC. Residues: CASSGASGIIGYTF.

The chain links TRBV10-3 to TRBJ1-1, with 9 positions matching TRBD1. This CDR3 contains 14 residues. The germline V gene encodes CDR1 ENHRY and CDR2 SYGVKD. J gave up 5 bases and V 6 bases, and 7 bases lay outside the gene matches. The CDR3 spells CAIRGDRVGTEAFF. In nucleotides, the CDR3 is TGTGCCATCAGGGGGGACAGGGTGGGGACTGAAGCTTTCTTT.

The chain uses TRBV5-1 and TRBJ1-2; 7 positions match TRBD1. In germline, CDR1 is SGHRS, CDR2 YFSETQ. This CDR3 has 14 amino acids. Trimming removed 4 bases from V and 8 bases from J; junction bases left unmatched: 11. This CDR3 reads CASSEGQPSRGYTF. CDR3 DNA: TGCGCCAGCAGCGAGGGACAGCCAAGTCGGGGCTACACCTTC.

The chain is built from TRBV19 and TRBJ2-1; no clear D. V was pared by 9 bases and J by 0 bases, with 15 bases between. The germline V gene encodes CDR1 LNHDA and CDR2 SQIVND (reference sequence). The CDR3 contains 15 residues. The DNA for the CDR3 is TGTGCCAGCTGTCCAGTAGCAAGCTCCTACAATGAGCAGTTCTTC. Translating it yields CASCPVASSYNEQFF.

This chain uses TRBV13 with TRBJ2-2; D ambiguous. The CDR3 has 16 residues. Germline V gene lookup returns CDR1 PRHDT and CDR2 FYEKMQ (reference sequence). Trimming cost V 0 bases and J 2 bases, with 10 bases left between them. CDR3 residues: CASSLGLTTNTGELFF. The DNA of the CDR3 is TGTGCCAGCAGCTTAGGCCTAACTACCAACACCGGGGAGCTGTTTTTT.

The sample holds one count of this clone. The genes are TRBV14 and TRBJ1-3, with TRBD1 identical over 9 bases. The germline V gene encodes CDR1 SGHDN and CDR2 FVKESK. This CDR3 has 15 amino acids. V gave up 8 bases and J gave up 1 base; unmatched junction bases: 6. CDR3 in amino acids: CASAPGQGSGNTIYF. The CDR3, as DNA: TGTGCCAGCGCGCCGGGACAGGGATCTGGAAACACCATATATTTT.

This sequence joins TRBV11-2 and TRBJ2-2; D unresolved. The V end lost 5 bases, the J end lost 4 bases, and 17 bases lay between the germline ends. CDR1 is SGHAT, CDR2 FQNNGV, per germline. The CDR3 is 16 amino acids. The CDR3 loop is CASSPGSKAGTGELFF. CDR3 bases: TGTGCCAGCAGCCCCGGGTCCAAAGCTGGCACCGGGGAGCTGTTTTTT.

This chain links TRBV6-5 with TRBJ2-3; D not resolved. The germline V gene encodes CDR1 MNHEY and CDR2 SVGAGI. The germline V and J ends were trimmed by 6 bases and 1 base, with 5 bases remaining between them. The CDR3 spans 12 residues. The CDR3 DNA reads as TGTGCCAGCAGGGAGCGCACAGATACGCAGTATTTT. It translates to CASRERTDTQYF.

The J gene is TRBJ1-5, the V gene TRBV19; D remains ambiguous. Germline V CDR1 and CDR2: LNHDA, SQIVND (reference sequence). V lost 3 bases and J 3 bases, leaving 6 bases between the germline ends. CDR3 length: 13 residues. CDR3 bases: TGTGCCAGTAGTATGGAGCCCAATCAGCCCCAGCATTTT. Translating it yields CASSMEPNQPQHF.

This chain links TRBV7-2 with TRBJ2-1; D might be TRBD2 (5 bases). Between the trimmed V and J ends, which lost 5 bases and 0 bases, there was a span of 14 bases. Germline V gene data show CDR1 as SGHTA and CDR2 as FQGNSA. The CDR3 spans 16 residues. CDR3 sequence reads: CASSPSGLRSYNEQFF. In DNA, the CDR3 is TGTGCCAGCAGCCCAAGCGGACTCCGCTCCTACAATGAGCAGTTCTTC.

The chain employs TRBV9 and TRBJ1-2; 9 positions match TRBD1. This CDR3 is built from 13 residues. Looked up from germline, CDR1 is SGDLS and CDR2 is YYNGEE. Unmatched junction bases numbered 11, after V lost 4 bases and J lost 13 bases. The CDR3 reads CASSQWDRESPTF. The CDR3 DNA is TGTGCCAGCAGCCAATGGGACAGGGAGTCCCCCACCTTC.

The rearrangement links TRBV21-1 to TRBJ2-1; the DNA was not used to check the table's D call, TRBD2. TRBV21-1 is flagged as a pseudogene. The length of the CDR3 is 17 residues. CDR3 sequence: CASSARLAGTPYNEQFF. Written as DNA, the CDR3 is TGTGCCAGCAGCGCTCGACTAGCGGGAACCCCGTACAATGAGCAGTTCTTC.

The chain joins TRBV28 to TRBJ2-4, with 7 bases aligning to TRBD1. The CDR3 consists of 13 residues. The germline CDR1 and CDR2 sequences are MDHEN and SYDVKM. V was pared by 3 bases and J by 6 bases, with 2 bases of the junction left unmatched. The CDR3 DNA reads TGTGCCAGCAGTTTTCAGGGGGTAAACATTCAGTACTTC. This codes for CASSFQGVNIQYF.

The CDR3 DNA reads as TGTGCCAGCAGCGTAGACTCTTACGGGTTTGAGCAGTTCTTC. It codes for CASSVDSYGFEQFF. The chain is built from TRBV9 and TRBJ2-1; D remains ambiguous. The CDR3 length is 14 residues. V gave up 0 bases and J gave up 9 bases, with 13 bases separating them. Germline lookup yields CDR1 SGDLS and CDR2 YYNGEE. Full variable domain (outside the CDR3, taken from reference TRBV9 and TRBJ2-1): DSGVTQTPKHLITATGQRVTLRCSPRSGDLSVYWYQQSLDQGLQFLIQYYNGEERAKGNILERFSAQQFPDLHSELNLSSLELGDSALYFCASSVDSYGFEQFFGPGTRLTVL.